These T cell receptor beta chains were read from a single sample in a study of vaccination effects on CD4 cells after COVID-19. No antigens are known for them. The protocol was immunoSEQ multiplex PCR, while the TCRdb copy is restricted to in-frame clones and leaves out a portion. The repertoire holds some 50,000 clones, with around 70% as singletons. Sequencing used CD4+ T cells from PBMCs cultured without peptide, obtained before COVID-19 vaccination. Source of these receptors: a human donor who had a prior SARS-CoV-2 infection. CDR3s include the opening cysteine and the closing phenylalanine or tryptophan. Each record gives: CDR3 length, D gene, J gene, clone size, V gene, CDR3 DNA, CDR3 protein. The D gene is left open where the match is weak. Part of the rows lack a size; the others show once, few, many or a class for expanded clones.

16 NA TRBJ1-1 NA TRBV2 TGTGCCAGCAGTGAAAATTCCCAGGGGATGAACACTGAAGCTTTCTTT CASSENSQGMNTEAFF
17 NA TRBJ2-6 NA TRBV5-8 TGTGCCAGCAGCTTGGCACGGTGGATCTCTGGGGCCAACGTCCTGACTTTC CASSLARWISGANVLTF
13 NA TRBJ2-1 NA TRBV19 TGTGCCGCTTCGGAGGGGAATTACAATGAGCAGTTCTTC CAASEGNYNEQFF
16 NA TRBJ2-1 NA TRBV5-1 TGCGCCAGCTCCCAGGAGGGGTTGAGCGGTAGGAATGAGCAGTTCTTC CASSQEGLSGRNEQFF
14 NA TRBJ2-1 NA TRBV7-3 TGTGCCAGCAGCCCGGGGGTTGGGTACAATGAGCAGTTCTTC CASSPGVGYNEQFF
17 TRBD2 TRBJ2-1 NA TRBV18 TGTGCCAGCTCACCACGGACTAGCGGCAGTTCCTACAATGAGCAGTTCTTC CASSPRTSGSSYNEQFF
14 TRBD1 TRBJ2-7 NA TRBV9 TGTGCCAGCAGCGCCAGGGACAGGACATACGAGCAGTACTTC CASSARDRTYEQYF
16 TRBD2 TRBJ2-1 NA TRBV6-2/TRBV6-3 TGTGCCAGCAGCAATAGCGGGGCAAGCTCCTACAATGAGCAGTTCTTC CASSNSGASSYNEQFF
15 TRBD1 TRBJ2-3 NA TRBV6-5 TGTGCCAGCAGCCACAGGGGCACTTTCACAGATACGCAGTATTTT CASSHRGTFTDTQYF
15 TRBD1 TRBJ1-2 NA TRBV6-2/TRBV6-3 TGTGCCAGCAGTTACACCACCCGGGACAGCTATGGCTACACCTTC CASSYTTRDSYGYTF
17 NA TRBJ1-2 NA TRBV12-5 TGTGCTAGTGGTTATAGACGGCCCGGACCTAACCCTTATGGCTACACCTTC CASGYRRPGPNPYGYTF
18 TRBD1 TRBJ2-3 few TRBV24-1 TGTGCCACCAGTGATTTGGATGGGACAGGGGGAAGGGGGGATACGCAGTATTTT CATSDLDGTGGRGDTQYF
14 TRBD1 TRBJ2-7 once TRBV2 TGTGCCAGCAGTACTTCCCGACAGGGTTGGGAGCAGTACTTC CASSTSRQGWEQYF
13 NA TRBJ1-1 NA TRBV7-2 TGTGCCAGCAGCTTAGATCCCACTTTGGAAGCTTTCTTT CASSLDPTLEAFF
13 NA TRBJ2-3 once TRBV24-1 TGTGCCACCAGCGCAACGACTACAGATACGCAGTATTTT CATSATTTDTQYF
13 NA TRBJ1-2 NA TRBV5-1 TGCGCCAGCAGCGCCCCTCGGGTTAGTGGCTACACCTTC CASSAPRVSGYTF
15 TRBD1 TRBJ1-1 few TRBV13 TGTGCCAGCAGCTCGAGACAGGGTACGAACACTGAAGCTTTCTTT CASSSRQGTNTEAFF
16 NA TRBJ2-4 NA TRBV5-4 TGTGCCAGCAGCTTGAGTAGCTTGGGTGCCAAAAACATTCAGTACTTC CASSLSSLGAKNIQYF
15 NA TRBJ1-2 NA TRBV5-4 TGTGCCAGCAGCGCGAAGGGGACTGTGGGCTATGGCTACACCTTC CASSAKGTVGYGYTF
15 TRBD1 TRBJ1-5 NA TRBV2 TGTGCCAGCACTTACAGGGGTCTGGGCAATCAGCCCCAGCATTTT CASTYRGLGNQPQHF
15 TRBD1 TRBJ1-5 NA TRBV6-6 TGTGCCAGCAGTTGGGACAGGGCTAGCAATCAGCCCCAGCATTTT CASSWDRASNQPQHF
13 NA TRBJ2-3 NA TRBV5-1 TGCGCCAGCAGCTTCGAGGGAGCAGATACGCAGTATTTT CASSFEGADTQYF
17 TRBD2 TRBJ2-1 NA TRBV5-1 TGCGCCAGCCAGGCCGGTAGCGGGGGGGCTTCCTACAATGAGCAGTTCTTC CASQAGSGGASYNEQFF
12 NA TRBJ2-3 NA TRBV25-1 TGTGCCAACAGATCGGATTCAGATACGCAGTATTTT CANRSDSDTQYF
16 NA TRBJ1-4 NA TRBV11-3 TGTGCCAGCAGCCTCAGGACAGAACCTCCTAATGAAAAACTGTTTTTT CASSLRTEPPNEKLFF
15 NA TRBJ1-1 NA TRBV12-5 TGTGCTAGTGGTTTGGTACGGGGTGAAAACACTGAAGCTTTCTTT CASGLVRGENTEAFF
15 NA TRBJ2-5 NA TRBV30 TGTGCCTGGTGGGGGGACAGTTCGAATGAAGAGACCCAGTACTTC CAWWGDSSNEETQYF
16 NA TRBJ2-1 NA TRBV18 TGTGCCAGCTCACTGCCGTACAGGGACTCCTACAATGAGCAGTTCTTC CASSLPYRDSYNEQFF
15 TRBD2 TRBJ2-3 NA TRBV5-4 TGTGCCAGCAGCTCTCGGACTAGCGGGACACATACGCAGTATTTT CASSSRTSGTHTQYF